What follows is one T cell receptor beta chain and its context. The antigen remains undetermined. This specimen belongs to a study of blood T cells in healthy people across ages. A second PCR, run for roughly 7 to 11 cycles, used a sample-barcoded 5' primer plus a J-beta primer mix. TCRdb processed the 5' RACE reads anew with MiXCR; each CDR3 protein has one entry. The sample includes some 1.1 million distinct CDR3 sequences, 35% to 45% of them seen just once. V was clipped by 6 bases and J by 7 bases, with 25 bases between them. Germline assignment: CDR1 SEHNR and CDR2 FQNEAQ (reference sequence). The CDR3 contains 16 residues. General observations from the study: For the donors, CMV status was unknown and possibly confounded expanded clonotype changes.

The genes are TRBV7-9 and TRBJ2-7; no clear D. The TCR sequence derives from a man aged 18 to 29 in good health. Sequencing input: blood. CDR3: CASSPPDMLRLSEQYF. The DNA for the CDR3 is TGTGCCAGCAGTCCTCCCGACATGCTACGATTATCAGAGCAGTACTTC.